This T cell receptor (beta chain) is from a study of T cells in Graves' hyperthyroidism and ophthalmopathy. The CDR3 is made up of 14 amino acids. The ends lost 1 base at V and 6 bases at J; junction bases unmatched: 3. Per the germline V gene, CDR1 is SGHRS and CDR2 is YFSETQ. Amplified regions were TCR beta CDR3 sequences from RNA transcripts. HTBI primers were used for first-round RT-PCR of the TCR CDR3. In TCRdb, the multiplex PCR reads were re-called with MiXCR into one record per CDR3 protein. The sample has a few hundred thousand distinct CDR3 sequences, around 15% seen once. In this sample, this clonotype turned up many times. Its antigen is not known. Patients were excluded because of uncontrolled infection, other autoimmune disease, pregnancy or lactation. Whole-study findings and limits: Patients with ophthalmopathy were separated from those with stable hyperthyroidism by a 13 V-J model. It was a median approximately 6.9 months before onset that the model predicted ophthalmopathy.

Sequenced input: blood. The J gene is TRBJ2-1, the V gene TRBV5-1; TRBD1 matches 8 bases. The sequence derives from a woman aged 55-69 years with Graves' ophthalmopathy. The CDR3: CASSLRDRPNEQFF. In nucleotides, the CDR3 is TGCGCCAGCAGCTTGAGGGACAGGCCCAATGAGCAGTTCTTC.